This is a list of T cell receptor beta chains from one sample in a study of technical replicates of blood from several donors. Profiling relied on immunoSEQ multiplex PCR, and the TCRdb table lists in-frame clones only, not all of them. Found here are about 100,000 clones, approximately 96% of them singletons; the top ten hold approximately 0.22%. The sample taken for sequencing was T cells isolated from PBMCs. These receptors originate from a human donor in good health. Each CDR3 is given with its conserved first and last residue.

TRBJ2-1 TRBV28 CASSLSGSSSYNEQFF
TRBJ2-3 TRBV20-1 CSAQKGDTQYF
TRBJ1-1 TRBV6-5 CASMRVNTEAFF
TRBJ2-5 TRBV27 CASRPPPEKHGRETQYF
TRBJ1-1 TRBV11-3 CASGGVIEAFF
TRBJ2-2 TRBV11-2 CASSSFRGGTGELFF
TRBJ2-7 TRBV27 CASSPRGGSPYEQYF
TRBJ2-7 TRBV2 CASTLQGLYEQYF
TRBJ2-7 TRBV1 CTSSQDLNGSCEQYF
TRBJ1-1 TRBV18 CASSSEGGARTEAFF
TRBJ2-2 TRBV21-1 CASSRRDRASGRRTGELFF